The 6 T cell receptor beta chains listed next were all sequenced from one sample in a study of T cell clonality in common variable immunodeficiency (dated by TCRdb to the mid-2010s). Receptor amplification or capture employed the immunoSEQ multiplex PCR assay. TCRdb mirrors the immuneACCESS table, restricted to in-frame sequences. Some clones are absent from its copies; in checked studies, under half trace to an unresolved V gene, and the reason for the others is unknown. The table notes approximately 34,000 clones here, none of them singletons. The ten largest clones capture 0.95% of the sample. What was sequenced was peripheral blood mononuclear cells. The receptors were gathered from a person aged 18 to 75 in good health.

This clone has ten or more counts. The read halts 3 residues ahead of the CDR3 end, with the missing end drawn from the germline J gene. This rearrangement joins TRBV30 to TRBJ1-3; D is perhaps TRBD1 (5 bases). Trimming removed 3 bases at V and 4 bases at J, with 10 bases between. CDR1 and CDR2 (germline): GTSNPN, SVGIG (reference sequence). The CDR3 sequence is 13 residues long. CDR3: CAWSLRGGNTIYF. Incomplete CDR3 DNA: TGTGCCTGGAGCCTAAGGGGAGGAAACACC.

This clone occurred many times. The read terminates 3 residues before the CDR3 end, so the remaining end is supplied by the germline J gene. This rearrangement joins TRBV20-1 to TRBJ2-7; 7 nucleotides match TRBD2. With 2 bases clipped from V and 3 bases from J, the junction kept 4 bases outside the gene matches. There are 13 residues in the CDR3. Germline lookup yields CDR1 DFQATT and CDR2 SNEGSKA (reference sequence). CDR3 bases read: TGCAGTGCTAGACTGGGGACTAACTACGAG. It codes for CSARLGTNYE. The entire CDR3 sequence reads CSARLGTNYEQYF.

This clone has at least ten counts. Read data end 3 residues before the CDR3 end; the end is taken from the germline J gene. The chain uses TRBV7-2 and TRBJ2-5; 11 positions match TRBD2. CDR1 SGHTA and CDR2 FQGNSA come from the germline V gene. V lost 6 bases to trimming and J lost 0 bases; unmatched junction nucleotides: 3. The CDR3 length is 15 residues. The CDR3 DNA, read in part, is TGTGCCAGCAGGGGACTAGCGGCCTACCAAGAGACC. Translating it yields CASRGLAAYQET. The entire CDR3 reads CASRGLAAYQETQYF.

This clone was counted many times. The read is 3 residues too short to cover the CDR3 end, so that end is filled in from the germline J gene. V gene TRBV5-1 combines with J gene TRBJ1-2; no definite D call. From germline, CDR1 is SGHRS and CDR2 YFSETQ. Trimming cost V 1 base and J 1 base, with 8 bases left between them. This CDR3 has 14 amino acids. CDR3: CASSLTASNYGYTF. The sequenced CDR3 bases are TGCGCCAGCAGCTTGACAGCCAGTAACTATGGC. The full variable domain, its missing parts supplied by reference TRBV5-1 and TRBJ1-2, is KAGVTQTPRYLIKTRGQQVTLSCSPISGHRSVSWYQQTPGQGLQFLFEYFSETQRNKGNFPGRFSGRQFSNSRSEMNVSTLELGDSALYLCASSLTASNYGYTFGSGTRLTVV.

About this clone itself: At one of its ends the junction is not consistent with the germline gene, which may arise from a read error. The CDR3 is cut off 3 residues early in the read; its end comes from the germline J gene. V and J are TRBV7-9 and TRBJ1-1; D is perhaps TRBD1 (5 bases). Per the germline V gene, CDR1 is SEHNR and CDR2 is FQNEAQ (reference sequence). The CDR3 is 13 amino acids. This CDR3 reads CSSSYDSDTEAFF. The sequenced CDR3 bases are TGTTCCAGCAGTTACGACAGCGACACTGAA. The variable domain in full, with the rest retrieved from reference TRBV7-9 and TRBJ1-1, is DTGVSQNPRHKITKRGQNVTFRCDPISEHNRLYWYRQTLGQGPEFLTYFQNEAQLEKSRLLSDRFSAERPKGSFSTLEIQRTEQGDSAMYLCSSSYDSDTEAFFGQGTRLTVV.

This clone was seen repeatedly, ten times or more. The read comes to an end 3 residues before the CDR3 does, leaving the germline J gene to fill in the end. The chain couples TRBV2 to TRBJ2-1; TRBD1 agrees at 9 bases. V shed 5 bases and J 8 bases; nucleotides not matched to a gene: 7. The CDR3 is made up of 14 amino acids. Looked up from germline, CDR1 is SNHLY and CDR2 is FYNNEI. The sequenced CDR3 bases are TGTGCCAGCAGTCCGGGACAGGGCGTTTATGAG. This sequence encodes CASSPGQGVYE. The entire CDR3 reads CASSPGQGVYEQFF.